These 28 T cell receptor beta chains share one sample of origin, sequenced in a study of cytomegalovirus exposure and HLA in healthy donors. A multiplex PCR was run with 60 Vbeta primers and 13 Jbeta primers. Repertoires were generated with immunoSEQ multiplex PCR, while TCRdb's copy carries only in-frame clones and drops some. This table holds some 85,000 clones, roughly three quarters found once. Sequenced material: PBMCs. All receptors come from a man aged 25-45 years in good health and CMV-seronegative.

The rearrangement uses TRBV19 and TRBJ2-5; 10 bases align to TRBD2. This CDR3 has 15 residues. The trim removed 5 bases at V and 3 bases at J, leaving 6 bases unmatched. Germline CDR1 is LNHDA and CDR2 is SQIVND (reference sequence). The CDR3 loop reads CASSAYLAGEETQYF. The DNA for the CDR3 is TGTGCCAGTAGTGCCTATCTAGCGGGGGAAGAGACCCAGTACTTC. The full variable domain, rest sourced from reference TRBV19 and TRBJ2-5, is DGGITQSPKYLFRKEGQNVTLSCEQNLNHDAMYWYRQDPGQGLRLIYYSQIVNDFQKGDIAEGYSVSREKKESFPLTVTSAQKNPTAFYLCASSAYLAGEETQYFGPGTRLLVL.

This chain joins TRBV7-2 and TRBJ1-1; 7 nucleotides match TRBD1. The CDR3 is 14 amino acids. J gave up 0 bases and V 5 bases, and 3 bases lay outside the gene matches. Per germline, CDR1 SGHTA and CDR2 FQGNSA. The CDR3 region has the DNA TGTGCCAGCAGCCTCGGGACAGTGAACACTGAAGCTTTCTTT. Translation gives CASSLGTVNTEAFF.

CDR3 bases: TGTGCCAGCAGTTATTCCGGGACAGGGACATACGAGCAGTACTTC. This gives the protein CASSYSGTGTYEQYF. This rearrangement joins TRBV6-6 to TRBJ2-7; 9 positions agree with TRBD1. The CDR3 runs to 15 residues. The germline gives CDR1 MNHNY, CDR2 SVGAGI (reference sequence). V trimming: 3 bases; J trimming: 4 bases; junction bases outside the gene matches: 7.

The J gene is TRBJ1-2, the V gene TRBV19, with 9 bases fitting TRBD1. Per germline, CDR1 LNHDA and CDR2 SQIVND (reference sequence). This CDR3 comprises 15 residues. J lost 3 bases, V lost 3 bases, and 5 bases had no gene match. DNA for the CDR3: TGTGCCAGTAGTATTCTGGGACAGGGCGACTATGGCTACACCTTC. Translating gives CASSILGQGDYGYTF.

This chain connects TRBV7-7 to TRBJ2-5; TRBD2 is a possible D gene (6 bases). CDR3 size: 12 residues. Looked up from germline, CDR1 is SSHAT and CDR2 is FNYEAQ (reference sequence). V shed 8 bases and J shed 5 bases, with 12 bases lying between them. This CDR3 reads CASPGGRETQYF. The CDR3, as DNA: TGTGCCAGCCCCGGGGGACGGGAGACCCAGTACTTC.

CDR3 residues: CATRTTSGGSDTQYF. The CDR3 DNA reads TGTGCCACCAGAACAACTAGCGGGGGATCAGATACGCAGTATTTT. The chain uses TRBV15 and TRBJ2-3, with 11 bases that match TRBD2. This CDR3 region has 15 residues. The junction had 6 bases not matched to a gene; V was cut back by 6 bases and J by 4 bases. Germline loops: CDR1 LNHNV, CDR2 YYDKDF (reference sequence).

V usage is TRBV19 and J usage is TRBJ1-2, with 9 bases identical to TRBD1. Germline V gene lookup returns CDR1 LNHDA and CDR2 SQIVND (reference sequence). The CDR3 covers 14 residues. J was trimmed by 2 bases and V by 5 bases; bases with no gene match: 3. Here the CDR3 reads CASSFGTGNYGYTF. Written as DNA, the CDR3 is TGTGCCAGTAGTTTCGGGACAGGGAACTATGGCTACACCTTC.

This rearrangement joins TRBV11-2 to TRBJ1-4, with D possibly being TRBD1 (6 bases). Germline CDR1 reads SGHAT; CDR2 reads FQNNGV. The CDR3 has 15 residues. V dropped 5 bases and J dropped 7 bases, with 17 bases sitting between them. In DNA, the CDR3 is TGTGCCAGCAGCCGATTACAGGGAATATTTGAAAAACTGTTTTTT. Translating gives CASSRLQGIFEKLFF. Full variable domain (missing parts from reference TRBV11-2 and TRBJ1-4): EAGVAQSPRYKIIEKRQSVAFWCNPISGHATLYWYQQILGQGPKLLIQFQNNGVVDDSQLPKDRFSAERLKGVDSTLKIQPAKLEDSAVYLCASSRLQGIFEKLFFGSGTQLSVL.

To note about this clone: An end of the junction does not agree with germline; a read error may underlie this. The V gene is TRBV7-7, the J gene TRBJ2-5, with 11 bases identical to TRBD2. This CDR3 has 15 amino acids. CDR1 is SSHAT and CDR2 is FNYEAQ in the germline V gene (reference sequence). The CDR3 here is CASSVAGGPSGTQYF. The CDR3 DNA reads as TGTGCTAGCAGCGTAGCGGGAGGGCCAAGTGGGACCCAGTACTTC.

The CDR3 protein is CASSLTDRETPYEQYF. CDR3 DNA sequence: TGTGCCAGCAGTCTCACGGACAGGGAGACCCCTTACGAGCAGTACTTC. The chain links TRBV28 to TRBJ2-7, with TRBD1 matching 8 bases. The CDR3 consists of 16 residues. Germline CDR1 is MDHEN and CDR2 is SYDVKM. Losses at the gene ends were 5 bases for V and 4 bases for J; bases not matched to a gene: 13.

The chain combines TRBV2 with TRBJ1-2, with D perhaps matching TRBD1 (6 bases). V shed 4 bases and J shed 4 bases, with 13 bases lying between them. Germline V gives CDR1 SNHLY, CDR2 FYNNEI. The CDR3 sequence is 14 residues long. CDR3 nucleotides: TGTGCCAGCAGTGTGGGGGCGGAATCCTATGGCTACACCTTC. This translates into CASSVGAESYGYTF. Combining the CDR3 with reference TRBV2 and TRBJ1-2 gives the whole variable domain EPEVTQTPSHQVTQMGQEVILRCVPISNHLYFYWYRQILGQKVEFLVSFYNNEISEKSEIFDDQFSVERPDGSNFTLKIRSTKLEDSAMYFCASSVGAESYGYTFGSGTRLTVV.

This clone was detected only a few times. The gene calls are TRBV5-1 and TRBJ1-2; maybe TRBD1 (5 bases). The CDR3 consists of 13 residues. Germline V CDR1 and CDR2: SGHRS, YFSETQ. V dropped 2 bases and J dropped 2 bases, with 7 bases sitting between them. CDR3 sequence: CASSFGQNYGYTF. CDR3 bases: TGCGCCAGCAGCTTCGGACAAAACTATGGCTACACCTTC.

V usage is TRBV19 and J usage is TRBJ1-2, with TRBD1 matching over 7 bases. J gave up 7 bases and V 6 bases, and 8 bases lay outside the gene matches. The germline gives CDR1 LNHDA, CDR2 SQIVND (reference sequence). This CDR3 comprises 13 residues. This CDR3 is CASSGDRVSGYTF. CDR3 sequence (DNA): TGTGCCAGTAGCGGTGACAGGGTCAGTGGCTACACCTTC.

V is TRBV11-2 and J is TRBJ2-3; perhaps TRBD1 as D (5 bases). Germline lookup yields CDR1 SGHAT and CDR2 FQNNGV. This CDR3 has 14 residues. V lost 1 base, J lost 4 bases, and 9 bases lay in between. As DNA, the CDR3 is TGTGCCAGCAGCTTAGCAGGGAAGGCAGATACGCAGTATTTT. It is translated as CASSLAGKADTQYF.

This clone was picked up a small number of times. This sequence joins TRBV11-2 and TRBJ2-5; 8 nucleotides align to TRBD2. Germline V CDR1 and CDR2: SGHAT, FQNNGV. The CDR3 loop spans 16 amino acids. Unmatched junction bases numbered 8, after V lost 5 bases and J lost 0 bases. CDR3 loop: CASSPLRGGYQETQYF. The CDR3 DNA is TGTGCCAGCAGCCCCCTACGGGGGGGCTACCAAGAGACCCAGTACTTC.

CDR3 nucleotides: TGTGCCAGCAGCCAAGAGAGGTACGAGCAGTACTTC. Encoded protein: CASSQERYEQYF. The rearrangement joins TRBV14 to TRBJ2-7, with no clear D. Trimming removed 0 bases from V and 4 bases from J, with 4 bases in between. Germline CDR1 and CDR2: SGHDN and FVKESK. The CDR3 has 12 amino acids.

This sequence joins TRBV2 and TRBJ1-1; D possibly corresponds to TRBD1 (6 bases). Per the germline V gene, CDR1 is SNHLY and CDR2 is FYNNEI. The CDR3 runs to 15 residues. Trimming took 3 bases from V and 1 from J, leaving 12 bases between them. The CDR3 nucleotides are TGTGCCAGCAGTGAGGGGGCCCACTGGAACACTGAAGCTTTCTTT. Translation: CASSEGAHWNTEAFF.

The chain employs TRBV7-2 and TRBJ1-2; D uncertain. The CDR3 consists of 12 residues. The V end lost 5 bases, the J end lost 8 bases, and 12 bases lay between the germline ends. Per the germline V gene, CDR1 is SGHTA and CDR2 is FQGNSA. The CDR3 reads CASSPKEGGYTF. For the CDR3, the DNA is TGTGCCAGCAGCCCCAAGGAGGGCGGCTACACCTTC.

V and J are TRBV7-9 and TRBJ1-2, with 7 nucleotides matching TRBD1. The CDR3 contains 13 residues. After removal of 6 bases from V and 4 bases from J, the junction contained 5 bases not matched to a gene. Germline CDR1 reads SEHNR; CDR2 reads FQNEAQ (reference sequence). The CDR3 sequence is CASRTTGVYGYTF. CDR3 nucleotides: TGTGCCAGCAGGACCACAGGGGTCTATGGCTACACCTTC.

This clone occurred once. This sequence joins TRBV30 and TRBJ1-4; no clear D gene. The CDR3 consists of 13 residues. V was clipped by 0 bases and J by 8 bases, with 10 bases between them. Germline V gene lookup returns CDR1 GTSNPN and CDR2 SVGIG (reference sequence). CDR3: CAWSVLFREKLFF. The CDR3 region has the DNA TGTGCCTGGAGTGTACTATTCCGGGAAAAACTGTTTTTT.

The J gene is TRBJ2-7, the V gene TRBV27, with 10 bases aligning to TRBD1. CDR1 is MNHEY and CDR2 is SMNVEV in the germline V gene (reference sequence). The CDR3 contains 14 residues. V was clipped by 5 bases and J by 7 bases; unmatched bases: 8. CDR3 nucleotides: TGTGCCAGCAGTCCAGGGACAGGGGTAGGGGAGCAGTACTTC. It yields the protein CASSPGTGVGEQYF.

V is TRBV6-6 and J is TRBJ2-5; D is perhaps TRBD2 (5 bases). Germline V gene lookup returns CDR1 MNHNY and CDR2 SVGAGI (reference sequence). Between the trimmed V and J ends, which lost 2 bases and 5 bases, there was a span of 6 bases. The CDR3 spans 12 residues. This CDR3 reads CASSYRRETQYF. The CDR3 DNA follows: TGTGCCAGCAGTTACCGGAGGGAGACCCAGTACTTC.

The chain is built from TRBV5-1 and TRBJ2-7, with 10 bases matching TRBD2. Losses at the gene ends were 4 bases for V and 4 bases for J; bases not matched to a gene: 2. This CDR3 is 13 amino acids long. The germline V gene encodes CDR1 SGHRS and CDR2 YFSETQ. CDR3 bases: TGCGCCAGCAGCCCAGCGGGAGGGTACGAGCAGTACTTC. It translates to CASSPAGGYEQYF.

The V call is TRBV19, the J call TRBJ1-2; D unclear. V was clipped by 8 bases and J by 13 bases, with 14 bases between them. The germline CDR1 and CDR2 sequences are LNHDA and SQIVND (reference sequence). The CDR3 spans 10 residues. The CDR3 coding sequence is TGTGCCAGTGGAAGGCGGGATTCCACCTTC. Protein: CASGRRDSTF.

The chain is built from TRBV7-6 and TRBJ2-2; 7 bases match TRBD1. The length of the CDR3 is 11 residues. The V gene's germline CDR1 is SGHVS and CDR2 FNYEAQ. Trimming removed 8 bases from V and 13 bases from J; junction bases left unmatched: 7. The CDR3 is CASGGQAGLFF. The CDR3 coding sequence is TGTGCCAGCGGAGGACAGGCGGGGCTGTTTTTT.

The chain joins TRBV27 to TRBJ1-5, with TRBD1 identical over 11 bases. The CDR3 is 15 amino acids. Germline trimming cut 6 bases from V and 6 bases from J; bases unmatched to any gene: 7. Germline CDR1 MNHEY, CDR2 SMNVEV (reference sequence). CDR3 residues: CASSQDRGRIQPQHF. DNA of the CDR3: TGTGCCAGCAGCCAGGACAGGGGGCGGATTCAGCCCCAGCATTTT.

Remarks on this clone: The germline gene is not matched at one end of the junction; a read error may be the cause. The chain carries TRBV7-7 and TRBJ2-1; 9 nucleotides match TRBD2. The CDR3 extends over 15 amino acids. CDR1 and CDR2 from the germline V gene are SSHAT and FNYEAQ (reference sequence). The chain's CDR3 is CASSHSGSTYNEQFF. The CDR3, as DNA: TGTGCTAGCAGCCATAGCGGGAGCACCTACAATGAGCAGTTCTTC.

The chain uses TRBV11-2 and TRBJ1-2; the D is unclear. This CDR3 region has 13 residues. Germline V gene sequence: CDR1 SGHAT, CDR2 FQNNGV. Trimming left V 0 bases short and J 6 bases short, with 8 bases between. This chain's CDR3 is CASSLDGLHGYTF. Here the CDR3 DNA reads TGTGCCAGCAGCTTAGATGGGCTTCATGGCTACACCTTC. The full variable domain, its missing parts supplied by reference TRBV11-2 and TRBJ1-2, is EAGVAQSPRYKIIEKRQSVAFWCNPISGHATLYWYQQILGQGPKLLIQFQNNGVVDDSQLPKDRFSAERLKGVDSTLKIQPAKLEDSAVYLCASSLDGLHGYTFGSGTRLTVV.